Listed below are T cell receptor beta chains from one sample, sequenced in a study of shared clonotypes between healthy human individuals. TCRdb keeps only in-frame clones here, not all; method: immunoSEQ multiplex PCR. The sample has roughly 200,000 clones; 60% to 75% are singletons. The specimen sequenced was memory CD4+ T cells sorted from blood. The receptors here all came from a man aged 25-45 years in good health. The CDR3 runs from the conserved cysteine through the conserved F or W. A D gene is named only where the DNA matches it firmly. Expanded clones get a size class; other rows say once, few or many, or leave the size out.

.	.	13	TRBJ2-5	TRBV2	TGTGCCAGCAGCTTGGAGCTACAAGAGACCCAGTACTTC	CASSLELQETQYF
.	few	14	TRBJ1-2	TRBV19	TGTGCCAGTAGCCGCTCCGGGACGGACTATGGCTACACCTTC	CASSRSGTDYGYTF
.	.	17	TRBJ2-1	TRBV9	TGTGCCAGCAGCGTTAGGCCCGCGATGGACAAACTCAATGAGCAGTTCTTC	CASSVRPAMDKLNEQFF
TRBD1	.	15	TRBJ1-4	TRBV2	TGTGCCAGCAGTGAAGGACGGGACAGGGGTGAAAAACTGTTTTTT	CASSEGRDRGEKLFF
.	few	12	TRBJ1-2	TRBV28	TGTGCCAGCGGGTCCTGGGACTATGGCTACACCTTC	CASGSWDYGYTF
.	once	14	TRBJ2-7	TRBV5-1	TGCGCCAGCAGCTTTAGAGGGGGTTCCGGCGAGCAGTACTTC	CASSFRGGSGEQYF
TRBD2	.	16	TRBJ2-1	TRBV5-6	TGTGCCAGCAGCCTCCTTAGCGGGCTCTCCTACAATGAGCAGTTCTTC	CASSLLSGLSYNEQFF
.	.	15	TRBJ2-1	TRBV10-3	TGTGCCATCTCGAGGTGGGAACCCCCCTACAATGAGCAGTTCTTC	CAISRWEPPYNEQFF
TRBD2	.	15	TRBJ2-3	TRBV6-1	TGTGCCAGCAGTGAAGTAGCGGGAGGTAGGGATACGCAGTATTTT	CASSEVAGGRDTQYF
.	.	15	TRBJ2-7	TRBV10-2	TGCGCCAGCAGTGAGGAAGGAACAGGGTTCCTCGAGCAGTACTTC	CASSEEGTGFLEQYF
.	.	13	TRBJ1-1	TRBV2	TGTGCCAGCAGTGTTCGGGGGAACACTGAAGCTTTCTTT	CASSVRGNTEAFF
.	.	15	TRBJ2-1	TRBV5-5	TGTGCCAGCAGCTCCGGAGGGACAGAGTACAATGAGCAGTTCTTC	CASSSGGTEYNEQFF
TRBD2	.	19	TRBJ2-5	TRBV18	TGTGCCAGCTCATTCCGGACGGTGGGGACTAGAAGGGGGCAAGAGACCCAGTACTTC	CASSFRTVGTRRGQETQYF
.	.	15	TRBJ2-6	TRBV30	TGTGCCTGGAGGATAGACCGCGGCGTGACCAACGTCCTGACTTTC	CAWRIDRGVTNVLTF
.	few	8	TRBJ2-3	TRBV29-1	TGCAGCGTTGAAGATGGACATTTT	CSVEDGHF
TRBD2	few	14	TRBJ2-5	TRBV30	TGTGCCTGGAGTGGGCTAGCGGTACAAGAGACCCAGTACTTC	CAWSGLAVQETQYF
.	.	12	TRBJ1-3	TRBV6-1	TGTGCCAGCAGTCCCTTGGGGGACACCATATATTTT	CASSPLGDTIYF
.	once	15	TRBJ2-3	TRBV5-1	TGCGCCAGCAGCTTGGAGCCAGGAAGCACAGATACGCAGTATTTT	CASSLEPGSTDTQYF
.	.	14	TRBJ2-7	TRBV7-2	TGTGCCAGCAGCCCAAGCGGTTCCTCCTACGAGCAGTACTTC	CASSPSGSSYEQYF
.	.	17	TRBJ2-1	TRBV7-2	TGTGCCAGCAGCTTAGAAGTCAGACCCCTCACCTACAATGAGCAGTTCTTC	CASSLEVRPLTYNEQFF
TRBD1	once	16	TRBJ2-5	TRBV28	TGTGCCAGCAGCCCCGGGACAGGGGATTTCAGGGAGACCCAGTACTTC	CASSPGTGDFRETQYF
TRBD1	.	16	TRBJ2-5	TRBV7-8	TGTGCCAGCAGCTTAGCGGCGGGACAGGGTGAAGAGACCCAGTACTTC	CASSLAAGQGEETQYF
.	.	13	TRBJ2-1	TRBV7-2	TGTGCCAGCAGCGCCGGACTGCGTCAGGAGCAGTTCTTC	CASSAGLRQEQFF
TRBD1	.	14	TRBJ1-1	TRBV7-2	TGTGCCAGCAGCTCAACGGGACAGAGCACTGAAGCTTTCTTT	CASSSTGQSTEAFF
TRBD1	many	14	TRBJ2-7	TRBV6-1	TGTGCCAGCACTACCGGGGACAGGTCCTACGAGCAGTACTTC	CASTTGDRSYEQYF
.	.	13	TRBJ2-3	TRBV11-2	TGTGCCAGCAGCTTTTCCCCGAGGGATACGCAGTATTTT	CASSFSPRDTQYF
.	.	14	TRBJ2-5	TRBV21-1	TGTGCCAGCAGCAAATGGGGGCTTACCTTGTCCCAGTACTTC	CASSKWGLTLSQYF
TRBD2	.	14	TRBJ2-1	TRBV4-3	TGCGCCAGCAGCCGCGGGCGGGAGGGTAATGAGCAGTTCTTC	CASSRGREGNEQFF
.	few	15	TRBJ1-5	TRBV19	TGTGCCAGTACCCGGACATCAGATAGCAATCAGCCCCAGCATTTT	CASTRTSDSNQPQHF
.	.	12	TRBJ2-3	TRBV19	TGTGCCAGTAGTCCCTCCACAGATACGCAGTATTTT	CASSPSTDTQYF
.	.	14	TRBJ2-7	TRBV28	TGTGCCAGCAGCCGGGGGTCTAGCTACTACGAGCAGTACTTC	CASSRGSSYYEQYF
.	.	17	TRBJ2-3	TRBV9	TGTGCCAGCAGCGTAGGGACCCCGGGGACTAGCACAGATACGCAGTATTTT	CASSVGTPGTSTDTQYF
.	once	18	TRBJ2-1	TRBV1	TGCACCAGCAGCCACGGGACTAGCGGGAGCTCCCCCTACAATGAGCAGTTCTTC	CTSSHGTSGSSPYNEQFF
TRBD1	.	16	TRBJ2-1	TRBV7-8	TGTGCCAGCAGCTTAGTGGGGACAGGGGGGTACAATGAGCAGTTCTTC	CASSLVGTGGYNEQFF
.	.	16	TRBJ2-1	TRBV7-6	TGTGCCAGCAGCTTAGGGCCAGGTTCCTCCTACAATGAGCAGTTCTTC	CASSLGPGSSYNEQFF
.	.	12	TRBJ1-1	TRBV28	TGTGCCAGCGCATTACAGAACACTGAAGCTTTCTTT	CASALQNTEAFF
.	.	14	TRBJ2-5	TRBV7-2	TGTGCCAGCAGCTTAGCTCCCGGGGGAGAGACCCAGTACTTC	CASSLAPGGETQYF
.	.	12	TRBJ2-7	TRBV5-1	TGCGCCAGCAGCTTTGGTAGCAACGAGCAGTACTTC	CASSFGSNEQYF
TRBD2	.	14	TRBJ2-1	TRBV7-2	TGTGCCAGCAGCTCCACGGGTAGCGGGAGGGAGCAGTTCTTC	CASSSTGSGREQFF
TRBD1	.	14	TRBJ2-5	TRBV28	TGTGCCAGCAGGGGAAGACAGGGGTTTGAGACCCAGTACTTC	CASRGRQGFETQYF
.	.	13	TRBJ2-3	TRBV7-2	TGTGCCAGCAGCAAAGCGGGCTCAGATACGCAGTATTTT	CASSKAGSDTQYF
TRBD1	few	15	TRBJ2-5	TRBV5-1	TGCGCCAGCAGCTTGGGAGGGACAGGGGTGGAGACCCAGTACTTC	CASSLGGTGVETQYF
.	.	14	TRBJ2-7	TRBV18	TGTGCCAGCTCACCATTAGGCAGCTCCTACGAGCAGTACTTC	CASSPLGSSYEQYF
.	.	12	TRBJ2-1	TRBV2	TGTGCCAGCCGAGCCAGGACTTATGAGCAGTTCTTC	CASRARTYEQFF
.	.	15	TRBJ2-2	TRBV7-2	TGTGCCAGCAGCTTAGGAGGGACACAAACCGGGGAGCTGTTTTTT	CASSLGGTQTGELFF
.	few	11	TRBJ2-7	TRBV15	TGTGCCACCAGCAGCGGCTACGGGCAGTACTTC	CATSSGYGQYF
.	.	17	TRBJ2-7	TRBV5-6	TGTGCCAGCAGCTCTGGGCGCCAGGGACCGTTAGGGTACGAGCAGTACTTC	CASSSGRQGPLGYEQYF
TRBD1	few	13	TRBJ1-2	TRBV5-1	TGCGCCAGCAGCTTCGACAGGGTTGTTGGCTACACCTTC	CASSFDRVVGYTF
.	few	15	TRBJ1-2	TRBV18	TGTGCCAGCTCACCACGGGGGACGGAGAAGAGTGGCTACACCTTC	CASSPRGTEKSGYTF
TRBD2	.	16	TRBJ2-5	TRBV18	TGTGCCAGCTCACCCCGGGGTGCGGGAGCTGCAGAGACCCAGTACTTC	CASSPRGAGAAETQYF
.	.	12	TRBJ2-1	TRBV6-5	TGTGCCAGCAGGCTTACATCACAGAAGGAGTTCTTC	CASRLTSQKEFF
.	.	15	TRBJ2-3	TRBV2	TGTGCCAGCAACAGAGGGAACACGAGAACAGATACGCAGTATTTT	CASNRGNTRTDTQYF
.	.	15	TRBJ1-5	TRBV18	TGTGCCAGCTCACCAGATACAAACCGGGCACAGCCCCAGCATTTT	CASSPDTNRAQPQHF
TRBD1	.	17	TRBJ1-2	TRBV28	TGTGCCAGCAGTATCCCTCAACCGGGACAGGCTAACTATGGCTACACCTTC	CASSIPQPGQANYGYTF